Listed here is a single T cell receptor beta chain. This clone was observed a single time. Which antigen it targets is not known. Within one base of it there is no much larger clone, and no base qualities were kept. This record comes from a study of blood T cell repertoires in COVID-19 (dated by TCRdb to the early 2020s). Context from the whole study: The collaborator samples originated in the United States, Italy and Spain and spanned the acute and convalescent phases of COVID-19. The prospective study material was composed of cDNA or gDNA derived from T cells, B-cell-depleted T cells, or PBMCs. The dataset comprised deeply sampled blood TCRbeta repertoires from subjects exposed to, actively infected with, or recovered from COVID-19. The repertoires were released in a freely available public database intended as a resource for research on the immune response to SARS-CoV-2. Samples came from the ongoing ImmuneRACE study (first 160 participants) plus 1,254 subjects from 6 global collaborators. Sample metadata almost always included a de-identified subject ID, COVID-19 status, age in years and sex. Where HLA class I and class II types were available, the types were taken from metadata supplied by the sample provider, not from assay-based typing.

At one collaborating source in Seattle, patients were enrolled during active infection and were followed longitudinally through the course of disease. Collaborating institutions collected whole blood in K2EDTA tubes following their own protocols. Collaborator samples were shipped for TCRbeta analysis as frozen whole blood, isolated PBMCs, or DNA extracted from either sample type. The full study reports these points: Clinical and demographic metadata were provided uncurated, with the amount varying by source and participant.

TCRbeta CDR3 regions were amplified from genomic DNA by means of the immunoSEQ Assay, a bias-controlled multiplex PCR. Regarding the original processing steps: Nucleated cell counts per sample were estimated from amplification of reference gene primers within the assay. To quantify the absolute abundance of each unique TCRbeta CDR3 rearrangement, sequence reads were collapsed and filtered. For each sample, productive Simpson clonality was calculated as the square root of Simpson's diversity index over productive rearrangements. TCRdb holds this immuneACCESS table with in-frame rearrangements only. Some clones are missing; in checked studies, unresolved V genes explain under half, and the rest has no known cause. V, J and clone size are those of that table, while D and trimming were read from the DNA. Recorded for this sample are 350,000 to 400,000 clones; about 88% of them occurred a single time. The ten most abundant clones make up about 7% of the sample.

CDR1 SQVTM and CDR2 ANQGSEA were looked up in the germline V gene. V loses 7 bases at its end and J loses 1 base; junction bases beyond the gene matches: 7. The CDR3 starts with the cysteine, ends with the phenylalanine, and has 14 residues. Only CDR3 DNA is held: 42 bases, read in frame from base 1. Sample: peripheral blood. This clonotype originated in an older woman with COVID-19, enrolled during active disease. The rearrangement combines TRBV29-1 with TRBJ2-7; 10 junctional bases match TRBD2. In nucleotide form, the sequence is TGCAGCGGGAGCGGGGGGGCCGGTTCCTACGAGCAGTACTTC. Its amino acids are CSGSGGAGSYEQYF.